The T cell receptor beta chain described here comes from a study of T-cell reconstitution after alpha-beta-depleted transplantation in children. Study results and limitations: Recipient T cells and thymic progenitors that survived were the source of the high TCRbeta diversity seen at day 60 in some patients. Hyperexpanded clones declined; after one year, newly produced T cells mostly supplied diversity. Expanded graft clones, several hundred of them, were reportedly the source of alpha-beta T cells about two months after transplant.

Unique molecular identifiers were used in preparing the TCRbeta library. TCRdb re-called the PCR reads through MiXCR, storing one row per CDR3 protein. The sample has hundreds of thousands of distinct CDR3 sequences, roughly 18% seen once; the top ten hold 43%. Of note for this clonotype: Its antigen is currently unknown.

The source of this sequence is a male patient aged 2-15 years who had a stem cell transplant for acute lymphoblastic leukemia, so the T cells may come from the graft donor. The material was PBMCs, mostly from graft donor cells, obtained 360 days after TCRalphabeta/CD19-depleted stem cell transplant.

CDR3 nucleotides: TGTGCCAGCTCACCTCGGGACAGGGTAGGTGAGCAGTTCTTC. The encoded protein is CASSPRDRVGEQFF. The V and J genes are TRBV18 and TRBJ2-1; TRBD1 matches 9 bases. Germline values: CDR1 KGHSH, CDR2 LQKENI. This CDR3 spans 14 amino acids. V lost 3 bases to trimming and J lost 9 bases; unmatched junction nucleotides: 6.